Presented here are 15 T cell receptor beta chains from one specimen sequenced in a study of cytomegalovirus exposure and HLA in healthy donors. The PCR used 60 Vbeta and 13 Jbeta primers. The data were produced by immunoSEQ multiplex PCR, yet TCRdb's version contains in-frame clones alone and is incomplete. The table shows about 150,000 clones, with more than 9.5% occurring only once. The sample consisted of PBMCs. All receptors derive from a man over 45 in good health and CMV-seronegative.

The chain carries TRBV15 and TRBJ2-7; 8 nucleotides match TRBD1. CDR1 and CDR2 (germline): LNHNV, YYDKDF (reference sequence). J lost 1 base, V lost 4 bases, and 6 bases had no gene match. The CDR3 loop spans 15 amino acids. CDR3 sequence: CATSTAGTGSYEQYF. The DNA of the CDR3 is TGTGCCACCAGCACGGCTGGGACAGGTTCCTACGAGCAGTACTTC.

DNA for the CDR3: TGCGCCAGCAGCCCCCAGACAGGTGTCTACGAGCAGTACTTC. Its translation: CASSPQTGVYEQYF. The chain links TRBV4-1 to TRBJ2-7; tentative D call: TRBD1 (6 bases). V was pared by 4 bases and J by 3 bases, with 13 bases between. Germline CDR1 MGHRA, CDR2 YSYEKL. The length of the CDR3 is 14 residues.

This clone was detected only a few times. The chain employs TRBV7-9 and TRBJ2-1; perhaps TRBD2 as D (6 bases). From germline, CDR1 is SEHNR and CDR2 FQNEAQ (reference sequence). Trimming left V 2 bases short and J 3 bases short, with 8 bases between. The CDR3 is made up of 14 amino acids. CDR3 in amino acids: CASSLSGGYNEQFF. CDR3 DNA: TGTGCCAGCAGCTTATCCGGGGGCTACAATGAGCAGTTCTTC. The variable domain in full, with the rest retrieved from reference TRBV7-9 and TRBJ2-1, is DTGVSQNPRHKITKRGQNVTFRCDPISEHNRLYWYRQTLGQGPEFLTYFQNEAQLEKSRLLSDRFSAERPKGSFSTLEIQRTEQGDSAMYLCASSLSGGYNEQFFGPGTRLTVL.

CDR3 in amino acids: CASSNWDSAYEQYF. The CDR3 nucleotides read TGCGCCAGCAGCAATTGGGACAGCGCCTACGAGCAGTACTTC. This rearrangement joins TRBV5-1 to TRBJ2-7; 7 bases match TRBD1. This CDR3 has 14 amino acids. Germline lookup yields CDR1 SGHRS and CDR2 YFSETQ. V dropped 4 bases and J dropped 2; count of bases not matched to a gene: 6.

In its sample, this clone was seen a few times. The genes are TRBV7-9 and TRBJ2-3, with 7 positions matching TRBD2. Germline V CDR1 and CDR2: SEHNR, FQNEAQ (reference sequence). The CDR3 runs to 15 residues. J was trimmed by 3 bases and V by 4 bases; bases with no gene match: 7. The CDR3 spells CASSYHGGKTDTQYF. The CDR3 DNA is TGTGCCAGCAGCTACCACGGGGGGAAGACAGATACGCAGTATTTT. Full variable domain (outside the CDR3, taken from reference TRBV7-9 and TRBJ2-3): DTGVSQNPRHKITKRGQNVTFRCDPISEHNRLYWYRQTLGQGPEFLTYFQNEAQLEKSRLLSDRFSAERPKGSFSTLEIQRTEQGDSAMYLCASSYHGGKTDTQYFGPGTRLTVL.

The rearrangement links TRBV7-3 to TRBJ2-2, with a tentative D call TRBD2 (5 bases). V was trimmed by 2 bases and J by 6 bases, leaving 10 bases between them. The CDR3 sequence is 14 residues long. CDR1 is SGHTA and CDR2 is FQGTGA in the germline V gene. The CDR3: CASSLEGRAGELFF. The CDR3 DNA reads TGTGCCAGCAGCTTAGAGGGAAGGGCCGGGGAGCTGTTTTTT.

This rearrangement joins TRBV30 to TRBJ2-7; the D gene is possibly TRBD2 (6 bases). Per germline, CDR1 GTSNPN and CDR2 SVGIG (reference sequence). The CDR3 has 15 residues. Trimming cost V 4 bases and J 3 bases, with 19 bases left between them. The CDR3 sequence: CAWKRRAANIYEQYF. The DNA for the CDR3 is TGTGCCTGGAAGCGGAGGGCTGCCAACATCTACGAGCAGTACTTC.

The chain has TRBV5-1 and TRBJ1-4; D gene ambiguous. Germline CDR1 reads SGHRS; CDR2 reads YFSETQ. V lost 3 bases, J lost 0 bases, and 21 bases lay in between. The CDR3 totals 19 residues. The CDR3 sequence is CASSSSGAPPSPTNEKLFF. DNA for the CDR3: TGCGCCAGCAGCTCCTCGGGAGCGCCACCTTCTCCAACTAATGAAAAACTGTTTTTT.

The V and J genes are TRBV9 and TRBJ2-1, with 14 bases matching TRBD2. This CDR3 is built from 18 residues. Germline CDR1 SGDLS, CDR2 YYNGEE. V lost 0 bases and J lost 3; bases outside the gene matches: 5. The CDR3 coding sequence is TGTGCCAGCAGCGTAGGACTAGCGGGGGGGCCGAGCTACAATGAGCAGTTCTTC. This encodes CASSVGLAGGPSYNEQFF. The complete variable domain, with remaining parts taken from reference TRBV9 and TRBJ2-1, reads DSGVTQTPKHLITATGQRVTLRCSPRSGDLSVYWYQQSLDQGLQFLIQYYNGEERAKGNILERFSAQQFPDLHSELNLSSLELGDSALYFCASSVGLAGGPSYNEQFFGPGTRLTVL.

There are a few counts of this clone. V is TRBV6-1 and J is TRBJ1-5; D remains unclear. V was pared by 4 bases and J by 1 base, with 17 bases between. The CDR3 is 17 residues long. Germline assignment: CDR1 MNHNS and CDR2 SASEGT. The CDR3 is CASSANRTPWSNQPQHF. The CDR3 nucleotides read TGTGCCAGCAGTGCAAACCGGACTCCCTGGAGCAATCAGCCCCAGCATTTT.

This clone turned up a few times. The CDR3 loop reads CTSSQTSGGHTGELFF. For the CDR3, the DNA is TGCACCAGCAGCCAAACTAGCGGGGGGCACACCGGGGAGCTGTTTTTT. The rearrangement uses TRBV1 and TRBJ2-2; the DNA was not used to check the table's D call, TRBD2. TRBV1 is a recognized pseudogene. This CDR3 spans 16 amino acids.

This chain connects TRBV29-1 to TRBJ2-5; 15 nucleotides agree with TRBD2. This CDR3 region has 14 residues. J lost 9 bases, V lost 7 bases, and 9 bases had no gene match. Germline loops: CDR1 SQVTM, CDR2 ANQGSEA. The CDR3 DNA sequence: TGCAGCGCTCCGGGACTAGCGGGGGGTACGGCCCAGTACTTC. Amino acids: CSAPGLAGGTAQYF. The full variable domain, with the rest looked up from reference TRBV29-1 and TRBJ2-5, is SAVISQKPSRDICQRGTSLTIQCQVDSQVTMMFWYRQQPGQSLTLIATANQGSEATYESGFVIDKFPISRPNLTFSTLTVSNMSPEDSSIYLCSAPGLAGGTAQYFGPGTRLLVL.

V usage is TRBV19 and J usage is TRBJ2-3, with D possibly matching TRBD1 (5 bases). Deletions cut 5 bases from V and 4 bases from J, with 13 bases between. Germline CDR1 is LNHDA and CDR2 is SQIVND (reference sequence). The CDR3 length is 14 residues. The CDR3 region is CASSPPIGADTQYF. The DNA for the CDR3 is TGTGCCAGTAGTCCCCCTATAGGGGCAGATACGCAGTATTTT.

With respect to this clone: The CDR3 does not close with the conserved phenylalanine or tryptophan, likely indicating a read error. CDR3 DNA sequence: TGCGCCAGCAGCTTTGGTGAGCGGGATACGCAGTATGTT. It specifies CASSFGERDTQYV. The genes are TRBV5-1 and TRBJ2-3; perhaps TRBD2 as D (5 bases). Germline values: CDR1 SGHRS, CDR2 YFSETQ. The ends were cut back, 2 bases at V and 6 bases at J, with 10 bases in the middle. The CDR3 consists of 13 residues.

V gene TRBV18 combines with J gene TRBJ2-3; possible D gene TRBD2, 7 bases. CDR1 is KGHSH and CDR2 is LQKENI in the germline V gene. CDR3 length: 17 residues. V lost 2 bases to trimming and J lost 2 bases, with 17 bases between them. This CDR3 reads CASSPGGGGSNTDTQYF. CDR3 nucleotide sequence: TGTGCCAGCTCACCAGGGGGCGGCGGGAGTAACACAGATACGCAGTATTTT.